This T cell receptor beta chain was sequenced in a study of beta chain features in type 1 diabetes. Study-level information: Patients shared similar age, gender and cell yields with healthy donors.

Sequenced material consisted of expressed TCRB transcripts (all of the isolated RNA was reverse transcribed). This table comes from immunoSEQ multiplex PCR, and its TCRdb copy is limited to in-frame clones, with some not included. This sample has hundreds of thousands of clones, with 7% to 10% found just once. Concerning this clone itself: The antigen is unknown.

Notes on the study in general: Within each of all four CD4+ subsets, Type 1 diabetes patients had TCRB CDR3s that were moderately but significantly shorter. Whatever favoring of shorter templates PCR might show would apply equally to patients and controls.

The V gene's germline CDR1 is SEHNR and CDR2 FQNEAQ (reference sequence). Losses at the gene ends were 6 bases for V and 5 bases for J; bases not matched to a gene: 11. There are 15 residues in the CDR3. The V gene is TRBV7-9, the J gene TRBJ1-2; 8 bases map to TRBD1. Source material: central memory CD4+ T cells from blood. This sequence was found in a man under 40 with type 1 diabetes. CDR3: CASSPLETGAYGYTF. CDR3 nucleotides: TGTGCCAGCAGTCCCCTAGAGACAGGGGCATATGGCTACACCTTC.